The present entry profiles one T cell receptor (beta chain) with its context. What it binds is not known. This record comes from a study of response to subunit inactivated influenza vaccine. Study-wide findings and caveats: Each seasonal influenza vaccination, the authors suggested, recruits few new T cells.

TCRdb reprocessed the RT-PCR reads via MiXCR and lists one record per CDR3 protein. The table has roughly 570,000 distinct CDR3 sequences, 12% to 15% seen once. V was pared by 4 bases and J by 2 bases, with 17 bases of the junction left unmatched. The CDR3 totals 19 residues. Germline V gene lookup returns CDR1 SGHAT and CDR2 FQDESV (reference sequence). The receptor's source is a man aged 45-65 years who received an inactivated influenza vaccine. The specimen was PBMCs from blood, collected 11 to 12 days after vaccination. The chain carries TRBV11-1 and TRBJ2-1; the match to TRBD2 covers 7 bases. This chain's CDR3 is CASSSLWSREGFTYNEQFF. Here the CDR3 DNA reads TGTGCCAGCAGCTCTCTATGGTCAAGGGAGGGTTTTACCTACAATGAGCAGTTCTTC.